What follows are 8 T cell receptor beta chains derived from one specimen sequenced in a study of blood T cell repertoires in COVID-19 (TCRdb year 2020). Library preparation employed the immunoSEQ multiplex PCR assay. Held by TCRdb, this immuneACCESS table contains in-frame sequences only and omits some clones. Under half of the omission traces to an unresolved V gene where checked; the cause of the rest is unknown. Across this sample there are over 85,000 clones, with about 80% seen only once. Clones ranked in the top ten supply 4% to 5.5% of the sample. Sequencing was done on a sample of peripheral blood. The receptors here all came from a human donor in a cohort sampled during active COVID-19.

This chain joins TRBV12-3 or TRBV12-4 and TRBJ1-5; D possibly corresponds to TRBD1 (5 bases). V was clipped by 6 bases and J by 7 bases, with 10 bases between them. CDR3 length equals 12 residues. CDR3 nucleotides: TGTGCCAGCAGGGCAGGGCCCCAGCCCCAGCATTTT. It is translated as CASRAGPQPQHF.

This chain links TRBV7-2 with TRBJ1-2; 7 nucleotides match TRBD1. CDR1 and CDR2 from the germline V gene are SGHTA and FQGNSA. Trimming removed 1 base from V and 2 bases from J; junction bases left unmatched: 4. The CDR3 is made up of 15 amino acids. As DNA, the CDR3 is TGTGCCAGCAGCTTAGGGGGGACAGCGAACTATGGCTACACCTTC. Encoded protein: CASSLGGTANYGYTF.

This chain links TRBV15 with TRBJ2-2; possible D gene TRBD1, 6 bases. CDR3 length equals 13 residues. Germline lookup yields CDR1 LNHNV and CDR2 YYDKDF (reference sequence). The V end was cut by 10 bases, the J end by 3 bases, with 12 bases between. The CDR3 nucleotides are TGTGCCAGTGCGTCAGGGGACACCGGGGAGCTGTTTTTT. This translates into CASASGDTGELFF.

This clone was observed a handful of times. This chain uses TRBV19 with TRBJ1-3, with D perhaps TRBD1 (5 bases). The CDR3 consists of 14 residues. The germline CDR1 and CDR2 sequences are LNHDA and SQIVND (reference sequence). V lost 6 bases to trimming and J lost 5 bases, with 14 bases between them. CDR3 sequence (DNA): TGTGCCAGTAGCCCTGCCGGGGGACGAAACACCATATATTTT. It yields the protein CASSPAGGRNTIYF.

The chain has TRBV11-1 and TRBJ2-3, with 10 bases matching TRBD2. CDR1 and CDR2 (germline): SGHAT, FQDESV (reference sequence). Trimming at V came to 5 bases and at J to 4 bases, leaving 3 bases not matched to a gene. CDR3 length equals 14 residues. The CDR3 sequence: CASSAGLAADTQYF. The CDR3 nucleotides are TGTGCCAGCAGCGCCGGACTAGCGGCAGATACGCAGTATTTT. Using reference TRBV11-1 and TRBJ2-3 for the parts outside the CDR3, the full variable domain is EAEVAQSPRYKITEKSQAVAFWCDPISGHATLYWYRQILGQGPELLVQFQDESVVDDSQLPKDRFSAERLKGVDSTLKIQPAELGDSAMYLCASSAGLAADTQYFGPGTRLTVL.

This CDR3 reads CASTKQGLNTEAFF. Written as DNA, the CDR3 is TGTGCCAGCACTAAACAGGGACTGAACACTGAAGCTTTCTTT. The J gene is TRBJ1-1, the V gene TRBV11-3; D may be TRBD1 (6 bases). The V gene's germline CDR1 is SGHNT and CDR2 YENEEA. Trimming removed 7 bases from V and 0 bases from J, with 12 bases in between. There are 14 residues in the CDR3.

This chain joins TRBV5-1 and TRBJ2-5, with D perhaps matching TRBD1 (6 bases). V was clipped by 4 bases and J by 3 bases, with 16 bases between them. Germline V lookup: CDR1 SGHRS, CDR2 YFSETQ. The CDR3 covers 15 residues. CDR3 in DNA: TGCGCCAGCAGCGACCAGGGGATTTGGGAAGAGACCCAGTACTTC. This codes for CASSDQGIWEETQYF.

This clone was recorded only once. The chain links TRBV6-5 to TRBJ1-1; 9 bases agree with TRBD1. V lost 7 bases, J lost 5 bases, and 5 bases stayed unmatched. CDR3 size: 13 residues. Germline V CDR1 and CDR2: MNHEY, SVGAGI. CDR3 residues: CASNKQGATEAFF. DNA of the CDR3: TGTGCCAGCAACAAACAGGGGGCGACTGAAGCTTTCTTT.